This is a list of T cell receptor beta chains from one sample in a study of blood T cell repertoires in COVID-19. Here immunoSEQ multiplex PCR was the method, and the copy in TCRdb shows in-frame clones only, minus some. The repertoire includes roughly 32,000 clones, approximately 77% of them detected once, and under 20% sits in the top ten. Sequenced: peripheral blood. Source of these receptors: a human donor in a cohort sampled during active COVID-19. CDR3s include the opening cysteine and the closing phenylalanine or tryptophan.

j_gene	v_gene	CDR3aa
TRBJ2-1	TRBV29-1	CSVEMGGRPYNEQFF
TRBJ2-7	TRBV9	CASSVIAGVGEQYF
TRBJ2-7	TRBV7-2	CASSFGGGRAYEQYF
TRBJ2-7	TRBV3-1/TRBV3-2	CASSQTLAAAVFGQYF
TRBJ2-2	TRBV19	CASSIGGQVNTGELFF
TRBJ1-3	TRBV7-9	CASSLRNSGARNTIYF
TRBJ1-2	TRBV28	CASSPDRVGYGYTF
TRBJ2-7	TRBV19	CASSIGAWGEQYF
TRBJ1-5	TRBV9	CASSVQTGEDRKRCQPQHF
TRBJ1-1	TRBV5-1	CASSLAGGRGEAFF
TRBJ2-5	TRBV15	CATSKDRGHETQYF
TRBJ1-5	TRBV20-1	CSASIQDSNQPQHF
TRBJ2-1	TRBV25-1	CASSNLAGASDEQFF
TRBJ2-2	TRBV6-5	CASSYFARGNTGELFF
TRBJ1-1	TRBV19	CASSNYRGNTEAFF
TRBJ2-5	TRBV5-5	CASSYSGGALETQYF
TRBJ2-7	TRBV4-3	CASSQYIGQAYEQYF
TRBJ1-1	TRBV27	CASSLWGGVGVAEAFF
TRBJ1-5	TRBV19	CASSIGQASNQPQHF
TRBJ2-1	TRBV24-1	CATSDPVTSGFEQFF
TRBJ1-1	TRBV15	CATSRQGQGNAEAFF
TRBJ2-3	TRBV24-1	CATSGSPKTSGRADTQYF
TRBJ1-1	TRBV7-2	CASSFEQARGAFF
TRBJ1-2	TRBV18	CASSPGVSPYGYTF
TRBJ1-6	TRBV6-5	CASSYSGHSNSPLHF
TRBJ2-3	TRBV5-1	CASLKTSTDTQYF
TRBJ2-1	TRBV5-1	CASSSRDRGNEQFF
TRBJ2-1	TRBV18	CASSREQGEQFF
TRBJ2-2	TRBV7-2	CASSPKHRTGELFF
TRBJ2-2	TRBV2	CASSEISGANTGELFF
TRBJ1-6	TRBV6-5	CASSRYNSPLHF